This TCR beta chain was captured in a study of cytomegalovirus exposure and HLA in healthy donors. Study-wide points: Highly shared variants forming one cluster were likely a sequencing artifact.

This clone was counted between two and nine times. Its specificity is unknown. The germline V and J ends were trimmed by 0 bases and 0 bases, with 12 bases remaining between them. The CDR3 has 17 residues. Germline CDR1 LGHNA, CDR2 YNFKEQ. A multiplex PCR was run with 60 Vbeta primers and 13 Jbeta primers. Using immunoSEQ multiplex PCR, the repertoire was profiled, and TCRdb retains in-frame clones only, with some absent. Altogether under 100,000 clones are present, about 78% being singletons, with the ten largest covering around 3.4%. The sequence derives from a man aged 50 to 60 in good health and CMV-seronegative. The genes are TRBV4-2 and TRBJ1-3, with D perhaps matching TRBD1 (6 bases). Sequenced: PBMCs. The CDR3 here is CASSQDNRGGSGNTIYF. The CDR3 DNA sequence: TGTGCCAGCAGCCAAGATAACCGAGGGGGCTCTGGAAACACCATATATTTT.